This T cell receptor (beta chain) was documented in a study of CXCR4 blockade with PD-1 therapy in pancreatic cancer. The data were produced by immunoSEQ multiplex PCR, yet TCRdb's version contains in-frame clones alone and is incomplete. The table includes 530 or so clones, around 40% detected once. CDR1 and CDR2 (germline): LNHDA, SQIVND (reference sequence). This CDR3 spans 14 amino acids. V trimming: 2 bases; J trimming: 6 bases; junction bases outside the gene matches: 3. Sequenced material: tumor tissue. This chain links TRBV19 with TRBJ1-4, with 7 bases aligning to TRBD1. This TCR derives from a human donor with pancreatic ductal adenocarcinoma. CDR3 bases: TGTGCCAGTAGTATAATCGACAGGGATGAAAAACTGTTTTTT. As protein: CASSIIDRDEKLFF.